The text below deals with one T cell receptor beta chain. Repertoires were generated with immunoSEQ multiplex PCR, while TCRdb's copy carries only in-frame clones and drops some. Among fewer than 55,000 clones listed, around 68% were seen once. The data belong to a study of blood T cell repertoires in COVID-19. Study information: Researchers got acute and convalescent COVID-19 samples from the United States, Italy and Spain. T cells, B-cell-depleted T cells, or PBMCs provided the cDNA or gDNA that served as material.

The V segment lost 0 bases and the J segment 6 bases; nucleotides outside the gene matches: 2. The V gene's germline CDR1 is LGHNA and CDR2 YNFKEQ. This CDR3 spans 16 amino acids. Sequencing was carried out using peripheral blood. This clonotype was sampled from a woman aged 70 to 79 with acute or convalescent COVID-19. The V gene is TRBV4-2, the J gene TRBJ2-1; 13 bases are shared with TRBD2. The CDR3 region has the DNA TGTGCCAGCAGCCAAGAGGGACTAGCGGGGTCCAATGAGCAGTTCTTC. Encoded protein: CASSQEGLAGSNEQFF.